This TCR beta chain was recovered during a study of T cells in Graves' hyperthyroidism and ophthalmopathy. General study results and limits: Most thyroid clonotypes that were expanded above 0.001 also turned up in blood.

In this sample, this clonotype turned up once. Its cognate antigen is unknown. TCR beta CDR3 regions were amplified from RNA transcripts. Carried out on the TCR CDR3, a first-round RT-PCR used the HTBI primer set. Each CDR3 protein is one row after TCRdb ran MiXCR on the multiplex PCR reads. The sample includes fewer than 350,000 distinct CDR3 sequences, approximately 16% seen only once; the top ten take around 31%. V was clipped by 3 bases and J by 1 base; unmatched bases: 7. This CDR3 region has 17 residues. Germline V CDR1 and CDR2: LGHDT, YNNKEL (reference sequence). Sequenced sample: blood. This rearrangement joins TRBV3-1 to TRBJ2-5; the match to TRBD2 covers 11 bases. The receptor's source is a woman in her fifties or sixties with Graves' hyperthyroidism that later progressed to Graves' ophthalmopathy. The CDR3 nucleotides read TGTGCCAGCAGCCACACTAGCGGGAGAGCCGCCCAAGAGACCCAGTACTTC. As protein: CASSHTSGRAAQETQYF.